Here is one T cell receptor beta chain with its context. Germline assignment: CDR1 MNHEY and CDR2 SMNVEV (reference sequence). Trimming cost V 3 bases and J 0 bases; bases outside gene matches: 8. The CDR3 length is 16 residues. The primer mix had 60 Vbeta and 13 Jbeta primers. The table came from immunoSEQ multiplex PCR; TCRdb's copy has only in-frame clones and leaves some out. The sample lists more than 85,000 clones, around 76% occurring once. The data originate from a study of cytomegalovirus exposure and HLA in healthy donors. The clonotype comes from a woman aged 45-59 years in good health and CMV-seropositive. This rearrangement joins TRBV27 to TRBJ2-7; 7 bases are a match to TRBD1. Material for sequencing was PBMCs. CDR3 sequence reads: CASSFLGQTISYEQYF. As DNA, the CDR3 is TGTGCCAGCAGTTTCCTGGGACAGACAATCTCCTACGAGCAGTACTTC.